This T cell receptor beta chain stems from a study of T cell responses to AZD1222 COVID-19 vaccine. CDR1 and CDR2 (germline): LNHDA, SQIVND (reference sequence). Germline trimming cut 4 bases from V and 0 bases from J; bases unmatched to any gene: 5. The CDR3 is 16 amino acids. TCRdb's copy holds only in-frame clones and misses some; the assay was immunoSEQ multiplex PCR. The sample lists roughly 100,000 clones, more than 75% occurring once. The sequenced sample was peripheral blood, obtained on day 0 of AZD1222 vaccination. This clonotype was sampled from an adult in good health. V gene TRBV19 combines with J gene TRBJ2-1; 8 bases line up with TRBD2. The CDR3 loop is CASSNPGLGSYNEQFF. For the CDR3, the DNA is TGTGCCAGTAGTAACCCGGGACTAGGCTCCTACAATGAGCAGTTCTTC.